This TCR beta chain was identified during a study of cytomegalovirus exposure and HLA in healthy donors. The study's findings and limits: Later genetic work tied a missense DCLRE1C variant to beta-chain V and J trimming. A later analysis associated 15,000 to 20,000 TCR beta sequences with HLA alleles at a 0.05 false discovery rate.

Concerning this clone: What it recognizes is unknown.

Primers included in the PCR were 60 Vbeta and 13 Jbeta primers. Generated by immunoSEQ multiplex PCR, the TCRdb table keeps only in-frame clones and is missing some. The data contain 150,000 to 200,000 clones, 87% of them seen just once; the ten biggest clones take up about 0.21%. This TCR derives from a girl younger than two in good health and CMV-seronegative. The sequenced sample consisted of PBMCs.

CDR3 sequence: CASSVTADGYTF. CDR3 sequence (DNA): TGTGCCAGCAGTGTTACAGCTGATGGCTACACCTTC. The rearrangement links TRBV2 to TRBJ1-2, with D uncertain. The V end was cut by 4 bases, the J end by 6 bases, with 9 bases between. Germline CDR1 SNHLY, CDR2 FYNNEI. There are 12 residues in the CDR3.